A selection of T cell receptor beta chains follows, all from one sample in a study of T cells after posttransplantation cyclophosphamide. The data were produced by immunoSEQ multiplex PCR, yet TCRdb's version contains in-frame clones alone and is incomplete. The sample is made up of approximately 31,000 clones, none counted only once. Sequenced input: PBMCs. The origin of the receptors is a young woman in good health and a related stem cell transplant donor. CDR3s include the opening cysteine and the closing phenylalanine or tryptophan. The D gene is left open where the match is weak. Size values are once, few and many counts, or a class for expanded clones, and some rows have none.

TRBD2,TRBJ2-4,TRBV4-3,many,TGCGCCAGCAGCCAAGGGGCTTCGGGGGGGCTAGCCAAAAACATTCAGTACTTC,CASSQGASGGLAKNIQYF
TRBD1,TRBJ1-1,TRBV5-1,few,TGCGCCAGCAATGAAGGGACAGGGACCACTGAAGCTTTCTTT,CASNEGTGTTEAFF
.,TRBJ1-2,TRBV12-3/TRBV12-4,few,TGTGCCAGCAGTTTCGATCTGGAGGGTGGCTACACCTTC,CASSFDLEGGYTF
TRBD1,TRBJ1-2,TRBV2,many,TGTGCCAGCAGGGACAGGGTAGGCGGCTACACCTTC,CASRDRVGGYTF
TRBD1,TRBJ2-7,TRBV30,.,TGTGCCGGAGACCGGGACAGCTCCTACGAGCAGTACTTC,CAGDRDSSYEQYF
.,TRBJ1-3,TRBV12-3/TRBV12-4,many,TGTGCCAGCACCGTGTCAGTGGCTGGAAACACCATATATTTT,CASTVSVAGNTIYF
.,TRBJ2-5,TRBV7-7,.,TGTGCCAGCAGCTCAGGAGGAATAGAGACCCAGTACTTC,CASSSGGIETQYF
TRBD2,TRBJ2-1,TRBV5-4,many,TGTGCCAGCAGCTCCGGGGGGGCCTTGGAGCAGTTCTTC,CASSSGGALEQFF
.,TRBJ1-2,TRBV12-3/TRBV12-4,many,TGTGCCAGCAGCCTTATTGGACAGTACTATGGCTACACCTTC,CASSLIGQYYGYTF
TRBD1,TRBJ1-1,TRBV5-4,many,TGTGCCAGCAGTAGGACAGGGGGTACAGAAGCTTTCTTT,CASSRTGGTEAFF
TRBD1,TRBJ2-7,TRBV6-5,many,TGTGCCAGCAGTTACGGCGCAGGGGGAATCCCCTACGAGCAGTACTTC,CASSYGAGGIPYEQYF
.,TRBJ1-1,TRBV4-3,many,TGCGCCAGCAGCCAAACAGGGTTTTTCACTGAAGCTTTCTTT,CASSQTGFFTEAFF
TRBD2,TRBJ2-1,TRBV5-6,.,TGTGCCAGCAATGGCGGGGGTCCAAGCTCCTACAATGAGCAGTTCTTC,CASNGGGPSSYNEQFF
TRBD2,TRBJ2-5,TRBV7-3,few,TGTGCCAGCAGCTTAGGGCTAGCGGGGGGATTGGGAGAGACCCAGTACTTC,CASSLGLAGGLGETQYF
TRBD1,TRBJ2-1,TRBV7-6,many,TGTGCCAGCAGCCCTGGGGGACAGGGGGCCGGTAGGCAGTTCTTC,CASSPGGQGAGRQFF
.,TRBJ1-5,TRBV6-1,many,TGTGCCAGCAGTGAGGCGCAGGGCGATGGCAATCAGCCCCAGCATTTT,CASSEAQGDGNQPQHF
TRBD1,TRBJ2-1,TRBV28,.,TGTGCCAGCAGGGTGGACAGGCCCCCCAATGAGCAGTTCTTC,CASRVDRPPNEQFF
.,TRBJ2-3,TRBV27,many,TGTGCCAGCAGTTCCGGCACAGATACGCAGTATTTT,CASSSGTDTQYF
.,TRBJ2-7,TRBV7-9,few,TGTGCCAGCAGCCCCCCGGGTAGCACTTCCTACGAGCAGTACTTC,CASSPPGSTSYEQYF
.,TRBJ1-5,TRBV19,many,TGTGCCAGTAGTCTCCGGGTCTTTCAGCCCCAGCATTTT,CASSLRVFQPQHF
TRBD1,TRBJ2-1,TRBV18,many,TGTGCCAGCTCACCACCGACAGGGGCGGGTTACAATGAGCAGTTCTTC,CASSPPTGAGYNEQFF
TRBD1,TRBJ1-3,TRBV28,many,TGTGCCAGCAGTTTGGGCAGGGGGTACACCATATATTTT,CASSLGRGYTIYF
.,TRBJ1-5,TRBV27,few,TGTGCCAGCAGTTTAGTCTCTGTTTTAGGCAATCAGCCCCAGCATTTT,CASSLVSVLGNQPQHF
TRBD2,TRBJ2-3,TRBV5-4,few,TGTGCCAGCAGCTGGCCCCCCGGGACTAGCGGGGCCCTGCACCCAGATACGCAGTATTTT,CASSWPPGTSGALHPDTQYF